This T cell receptor beta chain was identified during a study of T-cell memory formation after mild COVID-19. Study-wide context: Clusters of TCRs were largely donor specific.

TCRdb re-analysed the 5' RACE reads in MiXCR, keeping a single row per CDR3 protein. The top ten hold about 21% of the sample, which has some 300,000 distinct CDR3 sequences, approximately 22% seen once. V lost 2 bases and J 7 bases, leaving 15 bases between the germline ends. CDR3 length: 16 residues. The receptor was isolated from a man younger than 35 who had mild COVID-19 (a few samples of this study predate the infection). Cell type and time point are not known. The chain carries TRBV12-3 or TRBV12-4 and TRBJ1-6; D ambiguous. The specimen was PBMCs or a T cell subset sorted from them (not recorded which). The CDR3 DNA follows: TGTGCCAGCAGTTTACTTGGGGTCGGGGAAAATTCACCCCTCCACTTT. This encodes CASSLLGVGENSPLHF.